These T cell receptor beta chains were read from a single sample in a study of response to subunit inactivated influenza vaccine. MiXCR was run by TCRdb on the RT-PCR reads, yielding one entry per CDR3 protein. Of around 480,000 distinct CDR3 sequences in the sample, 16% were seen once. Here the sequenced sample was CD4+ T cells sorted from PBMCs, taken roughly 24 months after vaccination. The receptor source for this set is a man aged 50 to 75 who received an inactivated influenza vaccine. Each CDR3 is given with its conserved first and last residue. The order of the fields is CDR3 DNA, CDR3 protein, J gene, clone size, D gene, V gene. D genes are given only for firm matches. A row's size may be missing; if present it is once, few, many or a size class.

TGTGCCAGCAGCCTGATGAACCTAGCGGGAGGGCGGAATGAGCAGTTCTTC CASSLMNLAGGRNEQFF TRBJ2-1 many TRBD2 TRBV11-1
TGTGCCAGCAGCTTAGTGGGCCGGGATGAGCAGTTCTTC CASSLVGRDEQFF TRBJ2-1 few - TRBV7-9
TGTGCCAGCAGTTACCGGGGTCAGTCCTATGGCTACACCTTC CASSYRGQSYGYTF TRBJ1-2 - - TRBV6-5
TGTGCCAGCAGCTTAGTGGTTAGAGGAGAGCAGTACTTC CASSLVVRGEQYF TRBJ2-7 - - TRBV11-2
TGTGCCAGCAGTATTAGCGGGAGTTCATACAATGAGCAGTTCTTC CASSISGSSYNEQFF TRBJ2-1 few TRBD2 TRBV6-1
TGCAGTGCCCCAGGGTTGTCTGGAAACACCATATATTTT CSAPGLSGNTIYF TRBJ1-3 many - TRBV20-1
TGCAGCGTCTCGGGACAGGGGGTGTACAATGAGCAGTTCTTC CSVSGQGVYNEQFF TRBJ2-1 few TRBD1 TRBV29-1
TGTGCCAGCAGCCAAGATCGGGCAGCGAATAACGAAAAACTGTTTTTT CASSQDRAANNEKLFF TRBJ1-4 few - TRBV4-2
TGTGCCATCACCTCACCGGACAGGGCTGGAAACACCATATATTTT CAITSPDRAGNTIYF TRBJ1-3 - TRBD1 TRBV10-3
TGTGCCACAGAGGACCCAAATAATTCACCCCTCCACTTT CATEDPNNSPLHF TRBJ1-6 few - TRBV10-3
TGTGCCAGCAGCTTAGGAGGGACTGCAGCTAACTATGGCTACACCTTC CASSLGGTAANYGYTF TRBJ1-2 few - TRBV7-9
TGTGCCAGCAGCTTAGGGGGGGGTGGACCCGCTAACTATGGCTACACCTTC CASSLGGGGPANYGYTF TRBJ1-2 - - TRBV7-2
TGTGCCACCAGCAGAGATAGACTAGCGGGAGATAATGAGCAGTTCTTC CATSRDRLAGDNEQFF TRBJ2-1 - TRBD2 TRBV15
TGTGCCAGCAGCCGGGACCCGGGCTCCTACGAGCAGTACTTC CASSRDPGSYEQYF TRBJ2-7 few - TRBV5-5
TGCGCCAGCAGCTCCGGGGGGAACACTGAAGCTTTCTTT CASSSGGNTEAFF TRBJ1-1 many - TRBV11-3
TGTGCCAGCAGCATCAGAAACAACTATGGCTACACCTTC CASSIRNNYGYTF TRBJ1-2 many - TRBV7-8
TGCAGTGCTAAGATAGGACAGAACACCGGGGAGCTGTTTTTT CSAKIGQNTGELFF TRBJ2-2 few - TRBV20-1
TGTGCCAGCAGCAACACTACGGGACAGGGGGCATCCCCCTATGGCTACACCTTC CASSNTTGQGASPYGYTF TRBJ1-2 few TRBD1 TRBV3-1
TGCGCCAGCAGCTTGGGGACAGCCTCTGGAAACACCATATATTTC CASSLGTASGNTIYF TRBJ1-3 many - TRBV5-1
TGTGCCAGCAGCCCAGAACTAGCGGGAGTGGCAGATACGCAGTATTTT CASSPELAGVADTQYF TRBJ2-3 - TRBD2 TRBV5-8
TGTGCTAGTGGGGGGGACGGAAACTGGGCTTTCTTT CASGGDGNWAFF TRBJ1-1 many - TRBV12-5
TGTGCCAGCAGTCCCTTGGGGGTTCAGTTCTTC CASSPLGVQFF TRBJ2-1 many - TRBV12-3/TRBV12-4
TGCAGTGCTAGACAGGCAGGCCAGGGCGGCTACACCTTC CSARQAGQGGYTF TRBJ1-2 - - TRBV20-1
TGCAGTGCTGGACCAGGGAGGTCGTATTTAGGGGAGACCCAGTACTTC CSAGPGRSYLGETQYF TRBJ2-5 - - TRBV20-1
TGCAGTGCCGAGACTAGCGGGGGGGCTTTCAATTTGATAGATACGCAGTATTTT CSAETSGGAFNLIDTQYF TRBJ2-3 - TRBD2 TRBV20-1
TGTGCCACCAGCAGAGCGGTTCCGAACACCGGGGAGCTGTTTTTT CATSRAVPNTGELFF TRBJ2-2 few - TRBV15
TGTGCCAGCAGCAGACAGTCCGCTAGCACAGATACGCAGTATTTT CASSRQSASTDTQYF TRBJ2-3 few - TRBV7-2
TGCGCCAGCAGCCAAGCCCCGGGAGGGTTGAATTCACCCCTCCACTTT CASSQAPGGLNSPLHF TRBJ1-6 - - TRBV4-3
TGCAGTGCTAGTGATGCCCGGGGACACACTGAAGCTTTCTTT CSASDARGHTEAFF TRBJ1-1 few - TRBV20-1
TGTGCCAGCAGTTACACGGGGTCTGGGTATAGCAATCAGCCCCAGCATTTT CASSYTGSGYSNQPQHF TRBJ1-5 few - TRBV6-2/TRBV6-3
TGTGCCAGCAGCCGGGACACCTTGGACACCGGGGAGCTGTTTTTT CASSRDTLDTGELFF TRBJ2-2 - - TRBV5-4
TGCAGCGTTCCGATGGGACCGGGGGAGGGCTACACCTTC CSVPMGPGEGYTF TRBJ1-2 - - TRBV29-1
TGTGCCAGCTCACCTCAACGACAGGGCTTGAACACTGAAGCTTTCTTT CASSPQRQGLNTEAFF TRBJ1-1 few TRBD1 TRBV18
TGTGCCAGCAGTCCCCAGGTTCGCTACGAGCAGTACTTC CASSPQVRYEQYF TRBJ2-7 - - TRBV6-2/TRBV6-3
TGTGCCAGCAGTTTCGGTGGTCAAAGCACAGATACGCAGTATTTT CASSFGGQSTDTQYF TRBJ2-3 - - TRBV12-3/TRBV12-4
TGTGCCAGCAGCTCGGGACTAGCCACCGGGGAGCTGTTTTTT CASSSGLATGELFF TRBJ2-2 few TRBD2 TRBV5-6
TGTGCCAGCAGCCAAGGGTGGACTAGCGGGGGGGCAAATGAGCAGTTCTTC CASSQGWTSGGANEQFF TRBJ2-1 once TRBD2 TRBV3-1
TGTGCCAGCAGCTTAGCGGAAAGTGGGAGGGTCGCCAAAAACATTCAGTACTTC CASSLAESGRVAKNIQYF TRBJ2-4 - TRBD2 TRBV7-6
TGCGCCAGCAGCTGGAGCGGGAGGGTAGACAATGAGCAGTTCTTC CASSWSGRVDNEQFF TRBJ2-1 many TRBD2 TRBV5-1
TGTGCCAGCAGCCAAGCCGGGACAGGGTGGATTTTC CASSQAGTGWIF TRBJ2-7 - TRBD1 TRBV3-1
TGTGCCAGCAGCTACAGGGATACTCAGCCCCAGCATTTT CASSYRDTQPQHF TRBJ1-5 few - TRBV6-5
TGTGCCAGCAGTTGGGACAGGGCGAAAGGGGCTTTCTTT CASSWDRAKGAFF TRBJ1-1 - TRBD1 TRBV28
TGTGCCAGCAGTGAAGGGTCGGGGATAACAGATACGCAGTATTTT CASSEGSGITDTQYF TRBJ2-3 few - TRBV6-1
TGCAGCGCCGGTCTGGGTAGCACAGATACGCAGTATTTT CSAGLGSTDTQYF TRBJ2-3 many - TRBV29-1
TGCGCCAGCAGCTTGGGTGACTGGACCTACACCGGGGAGCTGTTTTTT CASSLGDWTYTGELFF TRBJ2-2 - - TRBV5-1
TGTGCCAGCAGTTATGGGACGACGCAGTTCTTC CASSYGTTQFF TRBJ2-1 - - TRBV6-2/TRBV6-3
TGTGCCAGCAGCCAAGGACATAGCGGATCCTACAATGAGCAGTTCTTC CASSQGHSGSYNEQFF TRBJ2-1 - - TRBV3-1
TGTGCCAGCAGTTTAGCAGGGGGCAGACAGCCCCAGCATTTT CASSLAGGRQPQHF TRBJ1-5 many TRBD1 TRBV12-3/TRBV12-4
TGCAGTGCGAGCCGGGGCAGCGGGGGAAATCAGCCCCAGCATTTT CSASRGSGGNQPQHF TRBJ1-5 many - TRBV20-1
TGCAGTGCTAGGGGACAGAGCTCCTACGAGCAGTACTTC CSARGQSSYEQYF TRBJ2-7 - TRBD1 TRBV20-1
TGTGCCAGCTCCCGGGACAGCTATAATTCACCCCTCCACTTT CASSRDSYNSPLHF TRBJ1-6 many TRBD1 TRBV12-3/TRBV12-4